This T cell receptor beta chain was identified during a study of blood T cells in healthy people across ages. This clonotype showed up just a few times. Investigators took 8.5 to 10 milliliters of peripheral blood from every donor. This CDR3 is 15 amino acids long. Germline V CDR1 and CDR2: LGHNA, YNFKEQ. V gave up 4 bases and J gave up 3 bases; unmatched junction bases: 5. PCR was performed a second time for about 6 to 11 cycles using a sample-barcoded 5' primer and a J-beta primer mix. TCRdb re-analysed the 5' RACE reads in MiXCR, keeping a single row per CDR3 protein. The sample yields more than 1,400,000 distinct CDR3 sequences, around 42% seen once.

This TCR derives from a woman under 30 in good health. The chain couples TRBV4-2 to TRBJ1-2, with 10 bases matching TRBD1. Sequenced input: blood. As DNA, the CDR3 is TGTGCCAGCAGCCCCGCCGGACAGGGGGACTATGGCTACACCTTC. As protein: CASSPAGQGDYGYTF.